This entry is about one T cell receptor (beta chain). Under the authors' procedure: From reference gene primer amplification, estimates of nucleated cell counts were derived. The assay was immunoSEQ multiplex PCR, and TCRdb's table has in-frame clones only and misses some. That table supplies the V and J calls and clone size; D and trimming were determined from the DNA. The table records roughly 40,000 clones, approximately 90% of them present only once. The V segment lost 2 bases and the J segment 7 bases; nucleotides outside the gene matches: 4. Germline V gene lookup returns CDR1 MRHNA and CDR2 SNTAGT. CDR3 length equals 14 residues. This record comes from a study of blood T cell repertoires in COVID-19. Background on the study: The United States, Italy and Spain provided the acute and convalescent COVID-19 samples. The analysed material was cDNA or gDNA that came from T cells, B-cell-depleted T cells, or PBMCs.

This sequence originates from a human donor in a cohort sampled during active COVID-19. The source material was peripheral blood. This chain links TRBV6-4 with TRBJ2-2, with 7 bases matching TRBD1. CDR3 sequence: CASSDRGQNGELFF. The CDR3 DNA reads TGTGCCAGCAGTGACAGGGGGCAGAACGGGGAGCTGTTTTTT.